The 30 T cell receptor beta chains reported below all come from one sample, sequenced in a study of human T cells and chemical hapten exposure. TCRdb itself ran the RACE reads through MiXCR, one entry per CDR3 protein. The sample records under 300,000 distinct CDR3 sequences, more than 6.5% being singletons. Indicated time point: pre-sensitization, week 0. Treatment described: therapeutic diphenylcyclopropenone sensitization with weekly scalp DPC. Sequences were derived from whole blood, sampled in connection with sensitization to the hapten diphenylcyclopropenone (DPC). These receptors originate from a woman between 40 and 50 years old with alopecia areata. Some clones in this sample may be carry-over from other donors' samples.

This clonotype has just a few counts. In DNA form, the CDR3 reads TGTGCCAGCAGTTCATCGGGACAGGGGGGTTCCGAGCAGTACTTC. It specifies CASSSSGQGGSEQYF. J is TRBJ2-7 and V is TRBV28; TRBD1 aligns across 11 bases. V lost 4 bases and J lost 6; bases outside the gene matches: 8. Germline V gives CDR1 MDHEN, CDR2 SYDVKM. This CDR3 has 15 amino acids.

This chain connects TRBV2 to TRBJ1-2; D is unresolved. CDR1 and CDR2 from the germline V gene are SNHLY and FYNNEI. V lost 2 bases to trimming and J lost 8 bases, with 18 bases between them. The CDR3 sequence is 15 residues long. CDR3 DNA sequence: TGTGCCAGCAGTGAAATTAAGGGATCGGGTCGGGGCTACACCTTC. Its protein product is CASSEIKGSGRGYTF.

This clonotype is a singleton in its sample. Compared with germline, one end of the junction differs, possibly owing to a read error. The chain links TRBV5-4 to TRBJ2-5; no clear D gene. Germline V gene sequence: CDR1 SGHNT, CDR2 YYREEE (reference sequence). The CDR3 consists of 13 residues. The CDR3 spells CACSRQPQETQYF. The CDR3 DNA reads TGTGCCTGCAGCCGGCAGCCCCAAGAGACCCAGTACTTC. Combining the CDR3 with reference TRBV5-4 and TRBJ2-5 gives the whole variable domain ETGVTQSPTHLIKTRGQQVTLRCSSQSGHNTVSWYQQALGQGPQFIFQYYREEENGRGNFPPRFSGLQFPNYSSELNVNALELDDSALYLCACSRQPQETQYFGPGTRLLVL.

This clonotype was counted only a few times. V is TRBV7-8 and J is TRBJ2-4; weak D call: TRBD1 (6 bases). Trimming took off 8 bases at V and 0 bases at J, with 23 bases between the two ends. Germline loops: CDR1 SGHVS, CDR2 FQNEAQ. The CDR3 consists of 18 residues. CDR3 DNA sequence: TGTGCCAGCTCTCCGGAGCAGGGGCTCGCTCTAGCCAAAAACATTCAGTACTTC. It translates to CASSPEQGLALAKNIQYF. Supplemented by reference TRBV7-8 and TRBJ2-4, the full variable domain reads GAGVSQSPRYKVAKRGQDVALRCDPISGHVSLFWYQQALGQGPEFLTYFQNEAQLDKSGLPSDRFFAERPEGSVSTLKIQRTQQEDSAVYLCASSPEQGLALAKNIQYFGAGTRLSVL.

This chain joins TRBV24-1 and TRBJ2-3, with D maybe TRBD1 (7 bases). The V and J ends lost 6 bases and 4 bases respectively, with 16 bases between them. The germline V gene has CDR1 KGHDR and CDR2 SFDVKD. This CDR3 spans 15 amino acids. The CDR3 DNA follows: TGTGCCACCAGTCGCAGGGGGGCCGGGGCAGATACGCAGTATTTT. Protein product: CATSRRGAGADTQYF.

V usage is TRBV9 and J usage is TRBJ2-2, with TRBD2 identical over 10 bases. The CDR3 has 15 residues. Unmatched junction bases numbered 6, after V lost 1 base and J lost 9 bases. Looked up from germline, CDR1 is SGDLS and CDR2 is YYNGEE. The DNA for the CDR3 is TGTGCCAGCAGCGTATTCTCTAGCGGGAGCCGGGAGCTGTTTTTT. Its protein is CASSVFSSGSRELFF. The full variable domain, rest sourced from reference TRBV9 and TRBJ2-2, is DSGVTQTPKHLITATGQRVTLRCSPRSGDLSVYWYQQSLDQGLQFLIQYYNGEERAKGNILERFSAQQFPDLHSELNLSSLELGDSALYFCASSVFSSGSRELFFGEGSRLTVL.

This clonotype was counted between two and nine times. This rearrangement joins TRBV28 to TRBJ1-1; D gene uncertain. Germline lookup yields CDR1 MDHEN and CDR2 SYDVKM. Trimming took 8 bases from V and 11 from J, leaving 18 bases between them. The CDR3 covers 12 residues. As DNA, the CDR3 is TGTGCCAGCGGTGGGCCGCCAGGCGAGGCTTTCTTT. Translated: CASGGPPGEAFF.

The sample holds a few counts of this clonotype. J is TRBJ2-2 and V is TRBV7-3; the D gene is possibly TRBD1 (6 bases). The CDR3 totals 14 residues. V lost 6 bases, J lost 5 bases, and 13 bases lay in between. CDR1 SGHTA and CDR2 FQGTGA come from the germline V gene. The CDR3 nucleotides are TGTGCCAGCAGTAGGGATAGGGGGACCGGGGAGCTGTTTTTT. It specifies CASSRDRGTGELFF. Together with reference TRBV7-3 and TRBJ2-2, the CDR3 gives the full variable domain: GAGVSQTPSNKVTEKGKYVELRCDPISGHTALYWYRQSLGQGPEFLIYFQGTGAADDSGLPNDRFFAVRPEGSVSTLKIQRTERGDSAVYLCASSRDRGTGELFFGEGSRLTVL.

The chain uses TRBV3-1 and TRBJ2-5; 7 positions agree with TRBD2. The length of the CDR3 is 14 residues. Germline V CDR1 and CDR2: LGHDT, YNNKEL (reference sequence). With V trimmed by 1 base and J by 5 bases, 4 bases remained unmatched. The CDR3 nucleotides are TGTGCCAGCAGCCAAGGCGGGAGCACCGAGACCCAGTACTTC. Translating gives CASSQGGSTETQYF.

This clonotype has more than one count but fewer than ten. The CDR3 region has the DNA TGTGCCATCAGTCCCGGGACTTCATACAATGAGCAGTTCTTC. Protein product: CAISPGTSYNEQFF. The J gene is TRBJ2-1, the V gene TRBV10-3, with D maybe TRBD2 (6 bases). Germline values: CDR1 ENHRY, CDR2 SYGVKD. Trimming shortened V by 5 bases and J by 4 bases, and 12 bases separated the two germline ends. This CDR3 is built from 14 residues.

This clonotype was counted only a few times. V gene TRBV6-5 combines with J gene TRBJ2-2, with TRBD2 identical over 13 bases. V lost 4 bases and J lost 5; bases outside the gene matches: 4. Germline V lookup: CDR1 MNHEY, CDR2 SVGAGI. The CDR3 runs 16 residues. DNA for the CDR3: TGTGCCAGCAGTTCCCCGGGACTAGCGGGGACCGGGGAGCTGTTTTTT. Its protein product is CASSSPGLAGTGELFF.

This clonotype was picked up many times. The V call is TRBV28, the J call TRBJ1-1; D remains unclear. Trimming shortened V by 4 bases and J by 10 bases, and 19 bases separated the two germline ends. Germline V CDR1 and CDR2: MDHEN, SYDVKM. The CDR3 extends over 14 amino acids. The CDR3 loop reads CASSSIPLRGRAFF. In DNA, the CDR3 is TGTGCCAGCAGTTCTATACCCCTCAGAGGACGAGCTTTCTTT.

The DNA of the CDR3 is TGTGCCAGCAGCTTGGGCAGGGGTGCGCAATCACCCCTCCACTTT. Amino acids: CASSLGRGAQSPLHF. This rearrangement joins TRBV5-6 to TRBJ1-6; tentative D call: TRBD1 (6 bases). Germline CDR1 and CDR2: SGHDT and YYEEEE. V was cut by 0 bases and J by 10 bases, with 14 bases left in between. CDR3 length: 15 residues. The complete variable domain, with remaining parts taken from reference TRBV5-6 and TRBJ1-6, reads DAGVTQSPTHLIKTRGQQVTLRCSPKSGHDTVSWYQQALGQGPQFIFQYYEEEERQRGNFPDRFSGHQFPNYSSELNVNALLLGDSALYLCASSLGRGAQSPLHFGNGTRLTVT.

This chain uses TRBV7-8 with TRBJ2-3; 8 bases are a match to TRBD2. The J segment lost 0 bases and the V segment lost 4 bases, leaving 15 bases of the junction unmatched. In germline, CDR1 is SGHVS, CDR2 FQNEAQ. The CDR3 is 19 residues long. The CDR3 sequence: CASSSPHRLASPSTDTQYF. The CDR3 DNA reads as TGTGCCAGCAGCTCCCCACACCGACTAGCGTCTCCTAGCACAGATACGCAGTATTTT.

This chain joins TRBV14 and TRBJ2-1; perhaps TRBD1 as D (6 bases). There are 14 residues in the CDR3. The germline CDR1 and CDR2 sequences are SGHDN and FVKESK. The V gene lost 3 bases and the J gene lost 8 bases, with 14 bases spanning the gap. The CDR3 coding sequence is TGTGCCAGCAGCCAGCACAGGGAAAGCGATGAGCAGTTCTTC. This gives the protein CASSQHRESDEQFF. The full variable domain, with the rest looked up from reference TRBV14 and TRBJ2-1, is EAGVTQFPSHSVIEKGQTVTLRCDPISGHDNLYWYRRVMGKEIKFLLHFVKESKQDESGMPNNRFLAERTGGTYSTLKVQPAELEDSGVYFCASSQHRESDEQFFGPGTRLTVL.

V and J are TRBV7-2 and TRBJ1-2; TRBD1 aligns across 7 bases. The trim removed 3 bases at V and 6 bases at J, leaving 4 bases unmatched. Germline-derived CDR1 and CDR2 are SGHTA and FQGNSA. CDR3 length: 13 residues. CDR3 DNA: TGTGCCAGCAGCTTCAGACAGGGAGATGGCTACACCTTC. Translating it yields CASSFRQGDGYTF.

The rearrangement uses TRBV5-1 and TRBJ1-4; 10 positions agree with TRBD1. The CDR3 sequence is 15 residues long. The V gene end was trimmed by 6 bases and the J gene end by 2 bases; junction bases not matched to a gene: 4. Germline lookup yields CDR1 SGHRS and CDR2 YFSETQ. DNA of the CDR3: TGCGCCAGCACTACGGGACAGGGGACTAATGAAAAACTGTTTTTT. Encoded protein: CASTTGQGTNEKLFF.

This clonotype was seen at least ten times. The chain recombines TRBV12-3 or TRBV12-4 with TRBJ1-5; a weak D match, TRBD1 (5 bases). The CDR3 has 13 amino acids. Trimming left V 6 bases short and J 7 bases short, with 13 bases between. The CDR3 here is CASSPSQGQPQHF. DNA for the CDR3: TGTGCCAGCAGCCCGTCCCAGGGACAGCCCCAGCATTTT.

In its sample, this clonotype was seen a few times. The chain carries TRBV12-3 or TRBV12-4 and TRBJ1-1, with 10 bases lining up with TRBD1. The CDR3 is 16 amino acids. The V and J ends lost 7 bases and 0 bases, in that order; junction bases with no gene match: 8. The CDR3 loop is CASTTTGGLMNTEAFF. As DNA, the CDR3 is TGTGCCAGCACTACGACAGGGGGCCTCATGAACACTGAAGCTTTCTTT.

The genes are TRBV28 and TRBJ1-2; D might be TRBD1 (6 bases). This CDR3 has 15 residues. V was pared by 7 bases and J by 3 bases, with 18 bases between. CDR1 is MDHEN and CDR2 is SYDVKM in the germline V gene. CDR3 loop: CASNLGGGLYYGYTF. CDR3 DNA: TGTGCCAGCAACCTAGGAGGGGGGCTCTACTATGGCTACACCTTC.

This clonotype was detected only a few times. One end of the junction is discordant with germline, which a read error may explain. This sequence joins TRBV7-7 and TRBJ2-1; a weak D match, TRBD1 (6 bases). CDR1 and CDR2 (germline): SSHAT, FNYEAQ (reference sequence). The CDR3 runs to 16 residues. CDR3 nucleotide sequence: TGTGCTAGCAGCTTAGATGGACACAGGGCTGTCGATGAGCAGTTCTTC. Translated: CASSLDGHRAVDEQFF.

This clonotype was detected a few times. V and J are TRBV12-3 or TRBV12-4 and TRBJ1-4; 8 nucleotides line up with TRBD1. V shed 5 bases, J shed 7 bases, and the junction held 6 bases outside the gene matches. The CDR3 spans 14 residues. CDR3 residues: CASSPGGRGEKLFF. For the CDR3, the DNA is TGTGCCAGCAGTCCAGGGGGCAGAGGTGAAAAACTGTTTTTT.

The V call is TRBV10-3, the J call TRBJ2-7; 7 bases line up with TRBD2. Germline V gene data show CDR1 as ENHRY and CDR2 as SYGVKD. The CDR3 loop spans 13 amino acids. Trimming took 4 bases from V and 4 from J; bases not matched to a gene: 4. CDR3 residues: CAISAGGAYEQYF. The CDR3 region has the DNA TGTGCCATCAGTGCGGGAGGTGCTTACGAGCAGTACTTC.

This clonotype was picked up many times. In DNA, the CDR3 is TGCAGTGCCACGGACAGGGCCCGGATTCAGCCCCAGCATTTT. The encoded protein is CSATDRARIQPQHF. The rearrangement links TRBV20-1 to TRBJ1-5; TRBD1 matches at 8 bases. V was clipped by 6 bases and J by 6 bases; unmatched bases: 10. Per germline, CDR1 DFQATT and CDR2 SNEGSKA (reference sequence). The CDR3 covers 14 residues.

There are a few counts of this clonotype. The chain recombines TRBV7-2 with TRBJ1-1; 10 bases match TRBD1. The CDR3 consists of 14 residues. V shed 2 bases and J 4 bases; nucleotides not matched to a gene: 1. In germline, CDR1 is SGHTA, CDR2 FQGNSA. The CDR3 DNA follows: TGTGCCAGCAGCTTAAGGACAGGGGGCACTGAAGCTTTCTTT. This codes for CASSLRTGGTEAFF.

This clonotype was detected a few times. The chain recombines TRBV5-5 with TRBJ2-1; 10 bases align to TRBD1. J gave up 9 bases and V 3 bases, and 6 bases lay outside the gene matches. The CDR3 contains 14 residues. Per the germline V gene, CDR1 is SGHKS and CDR2 is YYEKEE (reference sequence). The CDR3 region has the DNA TGTGCCAGCAGCTATCCGGGACAGGGGAGTGAGCAGTTCTTC. Amino acids: CASSYPGQGSEQFF.

Notes on this clonotype: A read error may explain this, as a much larger clone is one base away. CDR3 in amino acids: CPSSSPEGYEQYF. The CDR3 coding sequence is TGTCCCAGCAGCTCACCGGAGGGCTACGAGCAGTACTTC. The chain has TRBV9 and TRBJ2-7, with D maybe TRBD2 (6 bases). The CDR3 covers 13 residues. Germline loops: CDR1 SGDLS, CDR2 YYNGEE.

This sequence joins TRBV4-3 and TRBJ1-4; no clear D gene. V was trimmed by 1 base and J by 4 bases, leaving 16 bases between them. This CDR3 has 17 amino acids. CDR1 and CDR2 (germline): LGHNA, YSLEER. The CDR3 coding sequence is TGCGCCAGCAGCCAAGTAATCAATCCGGGATATAATGAAAAACTGTTTTTT. Protein: CASSQVINPGYNEKLFF.

This clonotype has just a few counts. The chain links TRBV7-2 to TRBJ1-2, with D tentatively TRBD1 (6 bases). Trimming pared 5 bases from V and 4 bases from J, leaving 17 bases between. This CDR3 contains 15 residues. Germline loops: CDR1 SGHTA, CDR2 FQGNSA. DNA for the CDR3: TGTGCCAGCAGCCTAGGTGGGGGGCTGATCTATGGCTACACCTTC. As protein: CASSLGGGLIYGYTF.

J is TRBJ2-2 and V is TRBV20-1; D gene ambiguous. Trimming removed 3 bases at V and 0 bases at J, with 8 bases between. There are 14 residues in the CDR3. The germline gives CDR1 DFQATT, CDR2 SNEGSKA (reference sequence). The CDR3 nucleotides read TGCAGTGCTAGGACCGGTACGAACACCGGGGAGCTGTTTTTT. Translated, it gives CSARTGTNTGELFF.